The source of this T cell receptor beta chain is a study of shared T cell receptors in the human thymus (dated by TCRdb to the early 2020s). As for the study more broadly: The study examined how the human thymus generates shared, self-reactive T-cell receptor alpha chains.

The junction shows trimming of 3 bases on V and 1 base on J, and the gene matches do not reach 5 bases of it. From the cysteine up to the phenylalanine, the CDR3 has a length of 18 residues. Only the CDR3 portion is preserved as DNA: 54 bases, with reading frame beginning at the first base. CDR1 SGDLS and CDR2 YYNGEE were looked up in the germline V gene. With respect to this clone: Its antigen remains unidentified. Per-base qualities were not stored, and no clone one base away is much larger.

The library came from the immunoSEQ multiplex PCR assay. TCRdb retrieved this table from immuneACCESS and kept in-frame rearrangements only. Not all clones are present; in checked studies, unresolved V genes account for under half, and no reason is known for the remainder. This sample holds roughly 410,000 clones; roughly 94% were observed only once. The ten top clones hold approximately 0.02% of the sample. The sequence came from a human donor. In this chain, TRBV9 is recombined with TRBJ2-2, with 14 bases aligning to TRBD2. The sequencing sample was made of thymocytes. The sequenced DNA: TGTGCCAGCAGCGCCGGACTAGCGGGAGGTCTGAACACCGGGGAGCTGTTTTTT. Its coded protein is CASSAGLAGGLNTGELFF.